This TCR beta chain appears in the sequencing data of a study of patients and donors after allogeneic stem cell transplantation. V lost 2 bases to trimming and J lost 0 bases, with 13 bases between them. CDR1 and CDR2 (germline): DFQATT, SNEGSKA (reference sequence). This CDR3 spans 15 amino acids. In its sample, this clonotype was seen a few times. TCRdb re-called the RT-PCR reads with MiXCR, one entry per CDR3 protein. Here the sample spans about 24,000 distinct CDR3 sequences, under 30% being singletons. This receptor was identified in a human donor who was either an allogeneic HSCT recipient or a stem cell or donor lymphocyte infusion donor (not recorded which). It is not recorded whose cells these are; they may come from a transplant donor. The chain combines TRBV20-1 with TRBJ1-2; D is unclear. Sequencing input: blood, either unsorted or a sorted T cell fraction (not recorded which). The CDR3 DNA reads TGCAGTGCTAGAACAAGGGCCACCTCTAACTATGGCTACACCTTC. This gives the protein CSARTRATSNYGYTF.